The rows below give T cell receptor beta chains drawn from one sample of a study of T-cell memory formation after mild COVID-19. From the 5' RACE reads, TCRdb called clonotypes with MiXCR, one entry per CDR3 protein. In the table there are 580,000 or so distinct CDR3 sequences, approximately 15% of which are singletons. Sequencing was done on a sample of PBMCs or a T cell subset sorted from them (not recorded which). The receptor set was obtained from an adult woman who had mild COVID-19 (a few samples of this study predate the infection). Cell type and time point are not known. CDR3s include the opening cysteine and the closing phenylalanine or tryptophan. D genes are given only for firm matches. Size is omitted from some rows. Given values are once, few, many or a class for expanded clones.

d_call	v_call	j_call	clone_size	cdr3_nt	cdr3_aa
.	TRBV5-6	TRBJ2-7	few	TGTGCCAGCAGCCAATGGCTTTACGGCGAGCAGTACTTC	CASSQWLYGEQYF
.	TRBV7-2	TRBJ2-7	.	TGTGCCAGCAGCTTAGAGCCGTTGAATGGGTACGAGCAGTACTTC	CASSLEPLNGYEQYF
TRBD1	TRBV7-3	TRBJ1-1	many	TGTGCCAGCAGCGGAGGACAGGGGGGAACTGAAGCTTTCTTT	CASSGGQGGTEAFF
.	TRBV12-3/TRBV12-4	TRBJ1-5	few	TGTGCCAGCAGTTTAAGTCAGCCCCAGCATTTT	CASSLSQPQHF
.	TRBV5-1	TRBJ2-5	many	TGTGCCAGCAGCTTAGGGCAGGGCGGTCAAGAGACCCAGTACTTC	CASSLGQGGQETQYF
.	TRBV5-6	TRBJ2-7	.	TGTGCCAGCAGCTTTAGTCGGGAGACCTACGAGCAGTACTTC	CASSFSRETYEQYF
TRBD1	TRBV5-1	TRBJ2-5	few	TGCGCCAGCAGCCCGGGGACAGTCTTGGAGACCCAGTACTTC	CASSPGTVLETQYF
.	TRBV5-4	TRBJ2-1	few	TGTGCCAGCAGCGCAACAACGGGGGACTTCGAGCAGTTCTTC	CASSATTGDFEQFF
.	TRBV4-1	TRBJ1-1	few	TGCGCCAGCAGCCACATCATGGGGGGGAACACTGAAGCTTTCTTT	CASSHIMGGNTEAFF
.	TRBV4-3	TRBJ2-5	.	TGCGCCAGCAGCCAAGAGAGCGGGACAGACCAAGAGACCCAGTACTTC	CASSQESGTDQETQYF
.	TRBV7-2	TRBJ2-7	few	TGTGCCAGCAGCTCCGTCCTTTACGAGCAGTACTTC	CASSSVLYEQYF
TRBD2	TRBV3-1	TRBJ2-1	.	TGTGCCAGCAGCCAATTAGCGGGAGAAGTGTTCTTC	CASSQLAGEVFF
.	TRBV30	TRBJ1-6	.	TGTGCCTGGAGTTGGGGCGCGGGGAATTCACCCCTCCACTTT	CAWSWGAGNSPLHF